This T cell receptor (beta chain) appears in the sequencing data of a study of identical twins. With respect to this clonotype: The antigen is not known.

Overall study findings and caveats: Weaker excess sharing between twins was seen in beta out-of-frame sequences.

TCRdb independently ran MiXCR on the 5' RACE reads; one entry per CDR3 protein. This repertoire shows 1.5 million to 2 million distinct CDR3 sequences, about 30% found once; its top ten account for about 0.25%. This CDR3 is 14 amino acids long. Trimming stripped 2 bases from V and 3 bases from J, with 11 bases between. Per germline, CDR1 DFQATT and CDR2 SNEGSKA (reference sequence). This sequence joins TRBV20-1 and TRBJ2-1; no reliable D call. This sequence originates from a newborn girl in good health. The specimen was cord blood. This chain's CDR3 is CSARLVVGYNEQFF. The CDR3 DNA reads TGCAGTGCTAGATTAGTTGTGGGCTACAATGAGCAGTTCTTC.